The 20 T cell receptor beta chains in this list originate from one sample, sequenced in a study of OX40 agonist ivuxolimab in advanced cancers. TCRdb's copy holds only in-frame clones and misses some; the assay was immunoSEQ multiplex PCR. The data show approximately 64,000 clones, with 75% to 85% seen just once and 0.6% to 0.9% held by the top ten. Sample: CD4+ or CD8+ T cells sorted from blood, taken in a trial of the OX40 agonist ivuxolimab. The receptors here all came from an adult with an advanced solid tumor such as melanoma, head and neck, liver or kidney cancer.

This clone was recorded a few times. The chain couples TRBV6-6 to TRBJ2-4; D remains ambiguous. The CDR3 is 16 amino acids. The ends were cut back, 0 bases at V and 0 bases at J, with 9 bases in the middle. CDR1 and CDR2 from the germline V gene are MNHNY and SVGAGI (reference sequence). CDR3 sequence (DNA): TGTGCCAGCAGTTACTCCGGAGAGCTAGCCAAAAACATTCAGTACTTC. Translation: CASSYSGELAKNIQYF.

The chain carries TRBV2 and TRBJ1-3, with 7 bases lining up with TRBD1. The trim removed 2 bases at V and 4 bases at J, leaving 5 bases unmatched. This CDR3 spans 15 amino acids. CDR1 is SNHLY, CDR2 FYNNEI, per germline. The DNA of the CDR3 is TGTGCCAGCAGTGAACTCCTACAGGGGGGAAACACCATATATTTT. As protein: CASSELLQGGNTIYF.

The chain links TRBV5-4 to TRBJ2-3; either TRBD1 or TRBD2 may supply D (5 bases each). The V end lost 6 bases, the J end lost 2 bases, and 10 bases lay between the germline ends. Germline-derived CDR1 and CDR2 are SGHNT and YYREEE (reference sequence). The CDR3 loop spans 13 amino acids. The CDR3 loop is CASTPGPTDTQYF. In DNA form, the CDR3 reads TGTGCCAGCACTCCGGGGCCCACAGATACGCAGTATTTT.

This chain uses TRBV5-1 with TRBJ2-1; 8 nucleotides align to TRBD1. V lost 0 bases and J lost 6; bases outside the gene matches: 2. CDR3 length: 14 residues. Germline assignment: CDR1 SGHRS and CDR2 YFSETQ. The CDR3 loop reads CASSLARGRNEQFF. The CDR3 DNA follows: TGCGCCAGCAGCTTGGCCAGGGGGCGCAATGAGCAGTTCTTC.

CDR3 DNA sequence: TGTGCCATCAGTGAGTCAGGCCGCTACGAGCAGTACTTC. Translation gives CAISESGRYEQYF. This rearrangement joins TRBV10-3 to TRBJ2-7, with no clear D. The CDR3 totals 13 residues. Germline V gives CDR1 ENHRY, CDR2 SYGVKD. With 0 bases removed from V and 3 bases from J, the gap between germline ends came to 6 bases.

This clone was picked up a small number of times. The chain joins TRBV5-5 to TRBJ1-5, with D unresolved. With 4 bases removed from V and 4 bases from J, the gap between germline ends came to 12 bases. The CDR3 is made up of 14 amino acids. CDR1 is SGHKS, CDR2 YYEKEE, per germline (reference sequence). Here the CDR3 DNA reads TGTGCCAGCAGCCTCCAGGAAGGGAATCAGCCCCAGCATTTT. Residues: CASSLQEGNQPQHF. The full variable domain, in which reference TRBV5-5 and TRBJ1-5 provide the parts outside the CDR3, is DAGVTQSPTHLIKTRGQQVTLRCSPISGHKSVSWYQQVLGQGPQFIFQYYEKEERGRGNFPDRFSARQFPNYSSELNVNALLLGDSALYLCASSLQEGNQPQHFGDGTRLSIL.

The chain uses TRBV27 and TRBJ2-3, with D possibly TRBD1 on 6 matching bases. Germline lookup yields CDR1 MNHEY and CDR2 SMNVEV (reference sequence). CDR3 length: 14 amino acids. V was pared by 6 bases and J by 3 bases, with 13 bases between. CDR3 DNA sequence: TGTGCCAGCAGACCCGGGACACTTACAGATACGCAGTATTTT. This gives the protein CASRPGTLTDTQYF.

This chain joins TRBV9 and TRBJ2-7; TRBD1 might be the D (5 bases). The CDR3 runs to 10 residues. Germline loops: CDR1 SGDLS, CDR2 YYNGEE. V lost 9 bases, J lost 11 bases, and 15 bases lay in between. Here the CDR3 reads CANTPTGKYF. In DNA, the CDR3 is TGTGCCAATACACCTACAGGTAAGTACTTC.

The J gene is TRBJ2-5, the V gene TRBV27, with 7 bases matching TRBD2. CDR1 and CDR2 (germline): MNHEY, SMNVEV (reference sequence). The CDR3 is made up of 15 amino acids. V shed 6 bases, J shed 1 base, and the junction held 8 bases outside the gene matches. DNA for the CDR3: TGTGCCAGCAGCCAAGGGTGGGGGGGCCAAGAGACCCAGTACTTC. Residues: CASSQGWGGQETQYF.

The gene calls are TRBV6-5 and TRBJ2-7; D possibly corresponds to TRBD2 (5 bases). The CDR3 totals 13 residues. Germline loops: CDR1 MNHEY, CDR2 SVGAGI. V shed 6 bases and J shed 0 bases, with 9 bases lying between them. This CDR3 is CASRRAASYEQYF. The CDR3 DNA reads TGTGCCAGCAGGCGGGCGGCCTCCTACGAGCAGTACTTC.

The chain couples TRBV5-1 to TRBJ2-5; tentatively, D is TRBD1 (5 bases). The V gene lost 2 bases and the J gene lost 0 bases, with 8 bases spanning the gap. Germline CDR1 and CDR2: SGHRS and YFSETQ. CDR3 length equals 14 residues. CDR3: CASSLGHDQETQYF. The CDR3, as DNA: TGCGCCAGCAGCTTAGGACACGACCAAGAGACCCAGTACTTC.

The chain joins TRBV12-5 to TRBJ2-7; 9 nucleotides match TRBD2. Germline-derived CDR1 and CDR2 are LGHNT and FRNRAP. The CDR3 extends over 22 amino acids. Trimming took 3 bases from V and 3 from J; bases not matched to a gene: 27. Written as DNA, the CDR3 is TGTGCTAGTGGTTTTTCCCCCTTCAAGACTAGCGGAATGCACCCTTTATTCTACGAGCAGTACTTC. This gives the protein CASGFSPFKTSGMHPLFYEQYF.

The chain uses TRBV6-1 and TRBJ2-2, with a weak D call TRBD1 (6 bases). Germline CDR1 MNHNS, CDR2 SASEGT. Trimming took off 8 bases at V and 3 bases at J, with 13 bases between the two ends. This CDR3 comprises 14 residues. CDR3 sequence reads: CASRWTEDTGELFF. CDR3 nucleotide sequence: TGTGCCAGCCGGTGGACAGAGGACACCGGGGAGCTGTTTTTT.

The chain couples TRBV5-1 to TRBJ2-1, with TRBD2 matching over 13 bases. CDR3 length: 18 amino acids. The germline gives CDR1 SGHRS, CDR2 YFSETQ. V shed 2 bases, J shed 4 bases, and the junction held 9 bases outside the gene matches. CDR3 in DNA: TGCGCCAGCAGCTTCGGACTAGCGGGGGCCCGGGTTTACAATGAGCAGTTCTTC. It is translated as CASSFGLAGARVYNEQFF.

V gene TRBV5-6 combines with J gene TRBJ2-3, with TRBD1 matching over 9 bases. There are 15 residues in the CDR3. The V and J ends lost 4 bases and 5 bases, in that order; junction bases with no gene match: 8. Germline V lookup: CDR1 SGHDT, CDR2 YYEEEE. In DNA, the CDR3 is TGTGCCAGCAGCCTCCTTAGACAGGGGGGAGATACGCAGTATTTT. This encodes CASSLLRQGGDTQYF.

CDR3 nucleotides: TGTGCCAGCAGCTCTCCGAATGAGCAGTTCTTC. This codes for CASSSPNEQFF. This chain links TRBV28 with TRBJ2-1; D gene ambiguous. This CDR3 comprises 11 residues. Trimming removed 6 bases from V and 7 bases from J, with 7 bases in between. Germline CDR1 MDHEN, CDR2 SYDVKM.

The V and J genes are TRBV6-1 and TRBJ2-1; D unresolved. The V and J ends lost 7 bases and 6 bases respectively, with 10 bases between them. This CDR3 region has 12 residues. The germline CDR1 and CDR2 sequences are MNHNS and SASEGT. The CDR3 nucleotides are TGTGCCAGCACCAGACTGGGCAATGAGCAGTTCTTC. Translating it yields CASTRLGNEQFF.

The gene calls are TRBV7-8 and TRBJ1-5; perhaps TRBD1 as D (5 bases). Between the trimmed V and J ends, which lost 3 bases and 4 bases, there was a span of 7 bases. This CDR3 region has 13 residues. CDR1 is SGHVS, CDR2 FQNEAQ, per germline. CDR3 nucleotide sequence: TGTGCCAGCAGCTTCGGGGGGAATCAGCCCCAGCATTTT. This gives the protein CASSFGGNQPQHF.

The CDR3 is CASSFKIPWRGQETQYF. As DNA, the CDR3 is TGTGCCAGCAGTTTTAAGATACCGTGGAGAGGACAAGAGACCCAGTACTTC. This rearrangement joins TRBV2 to TRBJ2-5; D remains unclear. The germline V gene encodes CDR1 SNHLY and CDR2 FYNNEI. The CDR3 is 17 residues long. Trimming pared 5 bases from V and 2 bases from J, leaving 21 bases between.

CDR3 residues: CATLGGPRGGEQFF. The CDR3 DNA reads TGTGCCACCCTAGGGGGGCCCCGGGGAGGGGAGCAGTTCTTC. The chain combines TRBV6-5 with TRBJ2-1; TRBD2 is a possible D gene (7 bases). CDR1 MNHEY and CDR2 SVGAGI come from the germline V gene. Deletions cut 10 bases from V and 10 bases from J, with 23 bases between. This CDR3 has 14 amino acids.